The present TCR beta chain was sequenced within a study of blood T cell repertoires in COVID-19. At the level of the study: Acute-phase and convalescent COVID-19 samples originated in the United States, Italy and Spain. Sample material is recorded as cDNA or gDNA derived from T cells, B-cell-depleted T cells, or PBMCs.

Germline CDR1 reads SGHRS; CDR2 reads YFSETQ. V lost 1 base to trimming and J lost 4 bases, with 9 bases between them. The length of the CDR3 is 14 residues. As originally analysed: Estimation of nucleated cell counts was performed using reference gene primer amplification. Only in-frame clones appear in the TCRdb table, and some are missing; sequencing was by immunoSEQ multiplex PCR. V and J calls plus clone size are reproduced from that table; the DNA served to infer D and trimming. The table includes about 120,000 clones, about 83% detected once. This chain uses TRBV5-1 with TRBJ2-1; D might be TRBD2 (5 bases). This sequence was found in a man aged 70-80 years with acute or convalescent COVID-19. The specimen sequenced was peripheral blood. The DNA for the CDR3 is TGCGCCAGCAGCTTGAGCGGCCAATACAATGAGCAGTTCTTC. Encoded protein: CASSLSGQYNEQFF.